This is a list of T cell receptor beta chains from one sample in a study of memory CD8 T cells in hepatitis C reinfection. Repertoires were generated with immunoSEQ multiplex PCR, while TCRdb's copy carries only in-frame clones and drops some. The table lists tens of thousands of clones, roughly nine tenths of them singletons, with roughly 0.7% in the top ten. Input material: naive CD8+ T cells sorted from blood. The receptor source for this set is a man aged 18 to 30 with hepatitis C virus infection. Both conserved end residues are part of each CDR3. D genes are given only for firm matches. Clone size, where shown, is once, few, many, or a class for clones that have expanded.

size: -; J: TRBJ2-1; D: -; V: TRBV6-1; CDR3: CASSEDLSYNEQFF; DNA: TGTGCCAGCAGCGAGGACTTGTCCTACAATGAGCAGTTCTTC
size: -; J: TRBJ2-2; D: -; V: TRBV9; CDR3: CASSSAGLGTGELFF; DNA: TGTGCCAGCAGCTCTGCAGGGCTAGGCACCGGGGAGCTGTTTTTT
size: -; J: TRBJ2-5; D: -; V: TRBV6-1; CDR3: CASSKTGLQETQYF; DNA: TGTGCCAGCAGTAAGACTGGATTACAAGAGACCCAGTACTTC
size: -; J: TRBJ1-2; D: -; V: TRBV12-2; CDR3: CASRPRGPDYGYTF; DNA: TGTGCAAGTCGCCCCAGGGGGCCGGACTATGGCTACACCTTC
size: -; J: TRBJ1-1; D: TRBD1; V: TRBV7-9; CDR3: CASSGGQKNTEAFF; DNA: TGTGCCAGCAGCGGGGGACAGAAGAACACTGAAGCTTTCTTT
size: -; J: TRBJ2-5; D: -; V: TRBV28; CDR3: CASSPRDKTGETQYF; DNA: TGTGCCAGCAGTCCCCGGGATAAGACCGGGGAGACCCAGTACTTC
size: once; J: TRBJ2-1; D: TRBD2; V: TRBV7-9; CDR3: CASSRGLAGEHNEQFF; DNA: TGTGCCAGCAGCCGAGGACTAGCGGGAGAGCACAATGAGCAGTTCTTC
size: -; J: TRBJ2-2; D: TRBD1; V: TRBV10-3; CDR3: CAVQGAGGELFF; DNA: TGTGCCGTTCAGGGGGCAGGCGGGGAGCTGTTTTTT
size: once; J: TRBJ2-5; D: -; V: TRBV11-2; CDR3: CASSLTTGPQETQYF; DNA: TGTGCCAGCAGCTTAACAACAGGACCACAAGAGACCCAGTACTTC
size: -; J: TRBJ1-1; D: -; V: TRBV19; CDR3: CASNGGAEAFF; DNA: TGTGCCAGTAATGGAGGGGCCGAAGCTTTCTTT
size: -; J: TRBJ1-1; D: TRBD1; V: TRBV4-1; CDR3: CASSPTPGTGFTEAFF; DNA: TGCGCCAGCAGCCCAACCCCGGGGACAGGGTTCACTGAAGCTTTCTTT
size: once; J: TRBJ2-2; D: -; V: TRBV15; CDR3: CATRWEGDSNTGELFF; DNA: TGTGCCACTCGGTGGGAGGGGGACTCGAACACCGGGGAGCTGTTTTTT
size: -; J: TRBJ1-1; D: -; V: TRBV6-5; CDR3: CASRTGTEAFF; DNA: TGTGCCAGCAGAACCGGGACAGAAGCTTTCTTT
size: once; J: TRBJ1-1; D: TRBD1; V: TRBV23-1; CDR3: CASSQSDRGRGSEAFF; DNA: TGCGCCAGCAGTCAATCGGACAGGGGGCGAGGTTCCGAAGCTTTCTTT
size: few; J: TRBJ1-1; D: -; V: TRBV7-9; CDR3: CASSTGGTEAFF; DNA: TGTGCCAGCAGCACCGGGGGGACTGAAGCTTTCTTT
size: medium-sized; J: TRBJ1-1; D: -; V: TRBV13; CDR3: CASSLARGNEAFF; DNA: TGTGCCAGCAGTTTAGCCAGGGGTAATGAAGCTTTCTTT
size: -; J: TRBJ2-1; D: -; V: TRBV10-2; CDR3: CASSFDRISNEQFF; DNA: TGCGCCAGCAGTTTCGACAGGATATCGAATGAGCAGTTCTTC
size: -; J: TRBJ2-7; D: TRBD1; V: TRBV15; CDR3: CATSSPGQGLYEQYF; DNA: TGTGCCACCAGCAGTCCGGGACAGGGGCTCTACGAGCAGTACTTC
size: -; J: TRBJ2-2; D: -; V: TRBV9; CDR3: CASSVWTSNTGELFF; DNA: TGTGCCAGCAGTGTTTGGACTTCGAACACCGGGGAGCTGTTTTTT
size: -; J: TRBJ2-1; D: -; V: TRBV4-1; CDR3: CASSQGVAAEQFF; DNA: TGCGCCAGCAGCCAAGGGGTAGCGGCTGAGCAGTTCTTC
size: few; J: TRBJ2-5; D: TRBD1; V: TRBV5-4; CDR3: CASSLVGTGIVGETQYF; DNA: TGTGCCAGCAGCTTGGTGGGGACAGGCATAGTTGGTGAGACCCAGTACTTC
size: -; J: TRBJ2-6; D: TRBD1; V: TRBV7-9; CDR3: CASSSPGTGDSGANVLTF; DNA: TGTGCCAGCAGCTCCCCCGGGACAGGTGACTCTGGGGCCAACGTCCTGACTTTC
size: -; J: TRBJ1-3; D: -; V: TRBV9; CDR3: CASSVGGSSGNTIYF; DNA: TGTGCCAGCAGCGTCGGGGGGAGCTCTGGAAACACCATATATTTT
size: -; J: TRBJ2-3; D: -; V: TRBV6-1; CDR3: CASRKVEGADTQYF; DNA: TGTGCCAGCAGGAAGGTGGAGGGAGCAGATACGCAGTATTTT
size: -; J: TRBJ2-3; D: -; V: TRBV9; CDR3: CASSVAWAYGTDTQYF; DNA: TGTGCCAGCAGCGTAGCTTGGGCCTATGGGACAGATACGCAGTATTTT
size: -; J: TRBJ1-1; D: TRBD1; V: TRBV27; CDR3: CASRQRPRGRDEAFF; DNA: TGTGCCAGCAGGCAAAGGCCGAGGGGGCGCGATGAAGCTTTCTTT
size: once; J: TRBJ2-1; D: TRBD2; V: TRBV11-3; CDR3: CASSSAGGNNEQFF; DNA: TGTGCCAGCAGCTCAGCGGGAGGTAACAATGAGCAGTTCTTC